The sequence of this TCR beta chain was determined in a study of blood T cell repertoires in COVID-19. As for the study in general: The study drew acute and convalescent COVID-19 samples from the United States, Italy and Spain.

V lost 0 bases, J lost 0 bases, and 15 bases lay in between. The CDR3 has 19 residues. Germline lookup yields CDR1 LGHNA and CDR2 YNFKEQ. Source study methods: Amplification of reference gene primers was used by the study to estimate nucleated cell counts. The protocol was immunoSEQ multiplex PCR, while the TCRdb copy is restricted to in-frame clones and leaves out a portion. V and J calls and clone size follow that table, whereas D and trimming were derived from the DNA. The sample gives about 220,000 clones, 65% to 90% of which show up once; 5.1% is in the top ten. This TCR derives from a human donor in a cohort sampled during active COVID-19. The sample comprised peripheral blood. The chain recombines TRBV4-2 with TRBJ2-6; D gene uncertain. CDR3 sequence reads: CASSQDDARILSGANVLTF. The CDR3 bases are TGTGCCAGCAGCCAAGATGACGCTAGGATCCTCTCTGGGGCCAACGTCCTGACTTTC.